This record looks at one T cell receptor (beta chain) sequence and its context. This clonotype has a handful of counts. Its recognized antigen is unknown. One base away there is no much larger clone; base qualities are not given. Every donor was a healthy Caucasian. The researchers also sequenced three unrelated adults who were not twins: a male aged 18 to 30, a male aged 50 to 60, and a female aged 50 to 60. Miltenyi CD45RO+ enrichment and human naive T-cell isolation kits were used to isolate memory (CD45RO+) and naive T cells from PBMC. The germline V gene sets CDR1 to SQVTM and CDR2 to ANQGSEA. Including the terminal cysteine and phenylalanine, the CDR3 comprises 15 residues. CDR3 DNA is the only sequence kept; it has 45 bases, read in frame from the first base. The V end gives up 6 bases and the J end 5 bases, leaving 15 bases in the junction not matched to a gene. The method was 5' RACE. Data came from an Illumina HiSeq 2000. Template switching introduced a universal primer binding site; the final cDNA contained a unique molecular identifier, enabling accurate counting of TCR cDNA molecules. Specific primers in the conserved constant-segment region were used to synthesize first-strand cDNA for TCR alpha and beta chains. Each cDNA library was double barcoded, with a SMART-Mk sample barcode plus Illumina barcodes, to control for contamination. TruSeq adapter sequences along with Illumina sample barcodes were introduced in two successive PCR steps. The TCR alpha and beta cDNA libraries were sequenced on the Illumina HiSeq platform using custom primers. As for the original processing: Raw reads were processed with MiGEC to extract unique molecular identifiers, and MiXCR was used to determine CDR3 positions. Recombination models were inferred per individual with the repgenHMM and IGoR tools using an EM algorithm. The tcR package in R was used for shared clonotype analysis, with sharing normalized by the product of cloneset sizes. To study raw recombination without the effects of thymic and clonal selection, out-of-frame nonproductive sequences were analyzed. TCRdb handled the public reads itself, with Q25 trimming in fastp and clone calling in MiXCR, and kept productive beta chains. Rows with a matching CDR3 protein are joined into one entry that keeps the most common DNA and genes. These V and J calls derive from TCRdb rather than the authors' analysis. Here the sample has 350,000 to 450,000 distinct CDR3 sequences; roughly 20% occur a single time. The ten biggest clones cover roughly 12% of the sample.

The sample belongs to a study of identical twins (TCRdb year 2016). With regard to the full study: To test whether fetal clonotypes persist, the study used deep sequencing on TCR alpha and beta repertoires from monozygotic twins, unrelated adults of various ages, and cord blood. To rule out contamination, replicate twin experiments were performed at different times with different library preparation protocols. Results the study describes overall, beyond this receptor: Recombination models systematically underestimated out-of-frame TCR alpha sharing in monozygotic twins but agreed with sharing between unrelated individuals. Compared with coincidental sharing between unrelated individuals, out-of-frame TCR alpha sequences shared between twins had an excess of sequences with low generation probability. Excess twin sharing in beta out-of-frame sequences was weaker because fewer shared sequences lowered the signal-to-noise ratio. Fewer insertions were carried by abundant cord blood beta clonotypes, a similar but weaker trend appeared in young adult naive repertoires, and no such trend appeared in memory repertoires. Because the same donors could not be followed over many years, conclusions were based on cross-sectional statistical analysis. Zero-insertion analyses could be partly confounded by invariant T cells such as MAIT and iNKT, though diverse VJ usage argued against such confounding for most clonotypes.

The TCR sequence derives from a man aged 45 to 65 in good health. Recombination linked TRBV29-1 to TRBJ2-5; 7 central nucleotides agree with TRBD2. Sequencing was done on a sample of naive T cells sorted from blood. Taken with the paper, the label for cell subset or site translates to: cells isolated with a human naive T-cell isolation kit. In nucleotides, the sequence is TGCAGCGTAGATCCGAGGAGCGGGAAGGGGGAGACCCAGTACTTC. It codes for CSVDPRSGKGETQYF.